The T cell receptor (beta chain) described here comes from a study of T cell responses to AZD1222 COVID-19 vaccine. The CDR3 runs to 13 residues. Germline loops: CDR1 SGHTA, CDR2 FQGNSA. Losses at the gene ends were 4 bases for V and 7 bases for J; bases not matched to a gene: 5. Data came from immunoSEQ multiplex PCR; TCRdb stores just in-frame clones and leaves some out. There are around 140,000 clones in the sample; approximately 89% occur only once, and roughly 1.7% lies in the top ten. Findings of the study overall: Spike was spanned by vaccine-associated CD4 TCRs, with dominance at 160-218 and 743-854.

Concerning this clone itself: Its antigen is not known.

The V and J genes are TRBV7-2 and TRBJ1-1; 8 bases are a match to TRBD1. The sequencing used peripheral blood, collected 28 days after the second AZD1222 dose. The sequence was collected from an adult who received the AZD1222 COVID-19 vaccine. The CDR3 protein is CASSSNRGGEAFF. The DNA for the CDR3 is TGTGCCAGCAGCTCTAACAGGGGGGGTGAAGCTTTCTTT.